The T cell receptor (beta chain) described here comes from a study of metastatic and nonmetastatic thyroid tumors (dated by TCRdb to between 2020 and 2021). Regarding the study in general: The researchers compared repertoires between peripheral blood samples and tumor or nodule tissue samples from patients with malignant or benign thyroid disease. What the work shows at the level of the full study, not this receptor alone: TCR beta diversity was reported as significantly higher in malignant tumors than in benign nodules, in both blood and tumor samples.

No patient had received any treatment before thyroid surgery. The study retrospectively analysed patient clinical samples collected from the early 2010s to the late 2010s using T-cell receptor beta sequencing. The protocol used for the library was PCR. The run used an Illumina HiSeq 4000. High-throughput sequencing was used to profile the CDR3 region of the TCR beta-chain in every patient. Per the original workflow: The researchers built a classifier to tell apart papillary thyroid cancer patients with distant metastasis, based on CDR3 differences among clinicopathological groups. The Shannon index was used to assess repertoire diversity, and the Morisita-Horn index was used to assess tumor-blood repertoire similarity. TCRdb redid the processing of the public reads, applying fastp at Q25 and MiXCR, and retained in-frame beta chains. TCRdb's processing, not the study's, gives the V and J calls here. This sample has roughly 14,000 clones in its table, and 3.5% to 4.5% of those were observed once. Together, the top ten hold about 25% of the sample.

This clone has a handful of counts. This receptor's antigen is unknown. No clone much larger than this one lies a single base away; base qualities are absent. The germline V gene yields MNHNS for CDR1 and SASEGT for CDR2. V loses 2 bases, J loses 12 bases, and the germline ends lie 17 bases apart. The CDR3 runs 15 amino acids, cysteine and phenylalanine included. Only the CDR3 DNA is retained, 45 bases long and in frame from the first base. Sequencing was carried out using tumor tissue. This TCR derives from a female donor with papillary thyroid cancer or a benign thyroid nodule (not recorded which). Some clones in this sample may be carry-over from other donors' samples. This chain is built from TRBV6-1 and TRBJ1-6; a tentative D call is TRBD1 (6 bases match). The encoded CDR3 is CASSEPGQSPQPLHF. The nucleotides are TGTGCCAGCAGTGAACCGGGACAAAGCCCACAACCCCTCCACTTT.